Each of the 17 T cell receptor beta chains below was sequenced from the same sample in a study of human T cells and chemical hapten exposure. Indicated time point: pre-sensitization, week 0. Treatment in this sample: therapeutic diphenylcyclopropenone sensitization with weekly scalp DPC. TCRdb re-derived calls from the RACE reads in MiXCR, one entry per CDR3 protein. Of some 400,000 distinct CDR3 sequences in the sample, approximately 5.1% were seen once. This sample comprised whole blood, obtained in connection with sensitization to the hapten diphenylcyclopropenone (DPC). The receptors were gathered from a woman in her forties or fifties with alopecia areata. Some clones in this sample may be carry-over from other donors' samples.

At least ten counts were recorded for this clonotype. This chain connects TRBV27 to TRBJ1-6, with D maybe TRBD1 (5 bases). The CDR3 is made up of 15 amino acids. The V end was cut by 2 bases, the J end by 5 bases, with 10 bases between. CDR1 is MNHEY and CDR2 is SMNVEV in the germline V gene (reference sequence). CDR3 region: CASSLLAGDNSPLHF. The DNA of the CDR3 is TGTGCCAGCAGTTTACTCGCGGGGGATAATTCACCCCTCCACTTT.

This clonotype was observed a few times. The V and J genes are TRBV29-1 and TRBJ1-1; no reliable D call. Germline V gives CDR1 SQVTM, CDR2 ANQGSEA. V lost 6 bases, J lost 2 bases, and 10 bases lay in between. The CDR3 totals 12 residues. The CDR3 protein is CSVLQPNTEAFF. Here the CDR3 DNA reads TGCAGCGTCTTACAGCCAAACACTGAAGCTTTCTTT.

On this clonotype itself: One base away lies a much larger clone, so this may be a sequencing read error. The gene calls are TRBV6-5 and TRBJ1-2; D remains unclear. This CDR3 contains 13 residues. V gave up 4 bases and J gave up 6 bases, with 12 bases separating them. The germline gives CDR1 MNHEY, CDR2 SVGAGI. The CDR3 protein is CASSLTVGDGYTF. The CDR3 region has the DNA TGTGCCAGCAGTTTAACAGTGGGCGATGGCTACACCTTC.

This clonotype was picked up many times. The rearrangement joins TRBV2 to TRBJ1-6, with TRBD1 as a possible D gene (5 bases). Germline V gene sequence: CDR1 SNHLY, CDR2 FYNNEI. The CDR3 is 15 residues long. V was shortened by 7 bases and J by 14 bases, with 24 bases between the two germline ends. In DNA, the CDR3 is TGTGCCAGCACTAGCGGCCGGGCCGTCGGGGGGACCCTCCACTTT. Amino acids: CASTSGRAVGGTLHF.

This clonotype was recorded many times. The rearrangement joins TRBV15 to TRBJ2-1; D perhaps matches TRBD2 (5 bases). The CDR3 contains 16 residues. Germline lookup yields CDR1 LNHNV and CDR2 YYDKDF (reference sequence). V was trimmed by 5 bases and J by 2 bases, leaving 16 bases between them. The CDR3 here is CATSSPRTGTYNEQFF. The DNA for the CDR3 is TGTGCCACCAGCTCCCCCCGTACGGGAACCTACAATGAGCAGTTCTTC.

In its sample, this clonotype was seen a few times. The chain couples TRBV13 to TRBJ2-7; D might be TRBD1 or TRBD2, each matching 5 bases. This CDR3 has 14 amino acids. V was cut by 5 bases and J by 3 bases, with 14 bases left in between. Germline values: CDR1 PRHDT, CDR2 FYEKMQ (reference sequence). Here the CDR3 DNA reads TGTGCCAGCAGCGAGGGGACCGCCATCTACGAGCAGTACTTC. The encoded protein is CASSEGTAIYEQYF.

This clonotype has only a few counts. This chain links TRBV5-5 with TRBJ2-1; D possibly matches TRBD1 or TRBD2 (5 bases each). The CDR3 loop spans 11 amino acids. V was shortened by 4 bases and J by 13 bases, with 12 bases between the two germline ends. Germline CDR1 SGHKS, CDR2 YYEKEE (reference sequence). CDR3 residues: CASSRDLPQFF. The CDR3 DNA reads as TGTGCCAGCAGCAGGGACCTCCCCCAGTTCTTC.

This clonotype was picked up a small number of times. The rearrangement joins TRBV28 to TRBJ2-7; tentatively, D is TRBD1 or TRBD2 (5 bases each). Trimming stripped 5 bases from V and 4 bases from J, with 15 bases between. Germline lookup yields CDR1 MDHEN and CDR2 SYDVKM. The CDR3 runs 14 residues. CDR3 loop: CASSRLGRTYEQYF. CDR3 bases: TGTGCCAGCAGTCGACTGGGACGGACATACGAGCAGTACTTC.

This clonotype was counted ten times or more. The rearrangement joins TRBV14 to TRBJ2-3, with D possibly being TRBD1 (6 bases). Germline V gene data show CDR1 as SGHDN and CDR2 as FVKESK. The CDR3 runs 15 residues. With 4 bases removed from V and 2 bases from J, the gap between germline ends came to 13 bases. In nucleotides, the CDR3 is TGTGCCAGCAGCCGGATGCAGGGGTCCACAGATACGCAGTATTTT. Amino acids: CASSRMQGSTDTQYF.

The V call is TRBV6-2 or TRBV6-3, the J call TRBJ1-4; TRBD1 might be the D (5 bases). V shed 7 bases and J shed 0 bases, with 12 bases lying between them. Germline assignment: CDR1 MNHEY and CDR2 SVGEGT. The CDR3 consists of 15 residues. The CDR3 coding sequence is TGTGCCAGCAAGGACGGGGGAACAACTAATGAAAAACTGTTTTTT. The encoded protein is CASKDGGTTNEKLFF.

Ten or more counts support this clonotype. The chain carries TRBV12-3 or TRBV12-4 and TRBJ2-3; D is perhaps TRBD1 or TRBD2 (6 bases each). The germline V and J ends were trimmed by 6 bases and 4 bases, with 14 bases remaining between them. The CDR3 length is 14 residues. The CDR3 DNA reads as TGTGCCAGCAGCCTGGGGGGCGGGGCAGATACGCAGTATTTT. The encoded protein is CASSLGGGADTQYF.

The chain recombines TRBV5-4 with TRBJ1-1; no definite D call. The CDR3 sequence is 12 residues long. With 4 bases removed from V and 7 bases from J, the gap between germline ends came to 11 bases. Germline-derived CDR1 and CDR2 are SGHNT and YYREEE (reference sequence). CDR3: CASSDFSSEAFF. The CDR3 DNA reads TGTGCCAGCAGCGACTTCAGTAGTGAAGCTTTCTTT.

The CDR3 loop reads CASSERGNRDYEQYF. CDR3 nucleotide sequence: TGTGCCAGCAGTGAGAGGGGTAACCGGGACTACGAGCAGTACTTC. The rearrangement uses TRBV6-1 and TRBJ2-7; tentatively, D is TRBD1 or TRBD2 (5 bases each). The CDR3 length is 15 residues. V lost 3 bases, J lost 3 bases, and 15 bases lay in between. CDR1 MNHNS and CDR2 SASEGT come from the germline V gene.

This clonotype was found many times. The rearrangement uses TRBV9 and TRBJ1-1, with TRBD1 as a possible D gene (5 bases). Germline V gives CDR1 SGDLS, CDR2 YYNGEE. This CDR3 is 14 amino acids long. V lost 5 bases to trimming and J lost 0 bases, with 11 bases between them. The CDR3 region has the DNA TGTGCCAGCAGATATAGGACATTGAACACTGAAGCTTTCTTT. Translation gives CASRYRTLNTEAFF.

This clonotype appeared many times. The genes are TRBV5-1 and TRBJ1-2, with TRBD1 matching 10 bases. From germline, CDR1 is SGHRS and CDR2 YFSETQ. The CDR3 is 14 residues long. The junction had 4 bases not matched to a gene; V was cut back by 4 bases and J by 4 bases. CDR3 in amino acids: CASSRDRGLYGYTF. DNA for the CDR3: TGCGCCAGCAGCCGGGACAGGGGCCTCTATGGCTACACCTTC.

This rearrangement joins TRBV7-2 to TRBJ2-3; D not certain. The CDR3 contains 14 residues. The ends were cut back, 1 base at V and 3 bases at J, with 8 bases in the middle. The germline V gene has CDR1 SGHTA and CDR2 FQGNSA. The CDR3 nucleotides read TGTGCCAGCAGCTTAGAGCGAAGAACAGATACGCAGTATTTT. Translated: CASSLERRTDTQYF.

The sample holds many counts of this clonotype. This rearrangement joins TRBV2 to TRBJ2-1, with 7 bases matching TRBD1. The CDR3 has 14 residues. Germline trimming cut 10 bases from V and 6 bases from J; bases unmatched to any gene: 12. Germline-derived CDR1 and CDR2 are SNHLY and FYNNEI. In nucleotides, the CDR3 is TGTGCCACAACCGGGACAGATAAGGTCAATGAGCAGTTCTTC. Protein product: CATTGTDKVNEQFF.